Presented here are 4 T cell receptor beta chains from one specimen sequenced in a study of cytomegalovirus exposure and HLA in healthy donors. The PCR made use of 60 Vbeta and 13 Jbeta primers. Clones were read by immunoSEQ multiplex PCR, and TCRdb kept only the in-frame ones, dropping some. The sample has roughly 130,000 clones, roughly 70% seen once. Sample: PBMCs. The receptors stem from a man in his late teens or twenties in good health and CMV-seropositive.

This clone was seen only a few times. V usage is TRBV15 and J usage is TRBJ2-5; possibly TRBD1 for D (6 bases). The CDR3 length is 13 residues. Looked up from germline, CDR1 is LNHNV and CDR2 is YYDKDF (reference sequence). The ends were cut back, 0 bases at V and 13 bases at J, with 15 bases in the middle. The DNA of the CDR3 is TGTGCCACCAGCAGAGAAGTCAGGGGAGTTCTGTACTTC. Translated, it gives CATSREVRGVLYF. Together with reference TRBV15 and TRBJ2-5, the CDR3 gives the full variable domain: DAMVIQNPRYQVTQFGKPVTLSCSQTLNHNVMYWYQQKSSQAPKLLFHYYDKDFNNEADTPDNFQSRRPNTSFCFLDIRSPGLGDTAMYLCATSREVRGVLYFGPGTRLLVL.

The chain links TRBV5-1 to TRBJ1-1; possible D gene TRBD1, 6 bases. This CDR3 has 15 amino acids. CDR1 is SGHRS, CDR2 YFSETQ, per germline. With 4 bases removed from V and 3 bases from J, the gap between germline ends came to 16 bases. CDR3 region: CASSRMGHAYTEAFF. The DNA for the CDR3 is TGCGCCAGCAGCCGTATGGGACACGCGTACACTGAAGCTTTCTTT.

J is TRBJ2-7 and V is TRBV27; D gene ambiguous. CDR1 and CDR2 (germline): MNHEY, SMNVEV (reference sequence). V shed 5 bases and J shed 2 bases, with 13 bases lying between them. The CDR3 is made up of 14 amino acids. The CDR3 reads CASSPSGFTYEQYF. The CDR3 region has the DNA TGTGCCAGCAGTCCATCAGGTTTTACCTACGAGCAGTACTTC.

This chain connects TRBV7-8 to TRBJ2-7, with D possibly matching TRBD1 (5 bases). The CDR3 runs to 16 residues. V lost 1 base, J lost 2 bases, and 15 bases lay in between. CDR1 SGHVS and CDR2 FQNEAQ come from the germline V gene. CDR3 nucleotide sequence: TGTGCCAGCAGCTTAGTGATGGGGCGGACCCCCTACGAGCAGTACTTC. Its translation: CASSLVMGRTPYEQYF.